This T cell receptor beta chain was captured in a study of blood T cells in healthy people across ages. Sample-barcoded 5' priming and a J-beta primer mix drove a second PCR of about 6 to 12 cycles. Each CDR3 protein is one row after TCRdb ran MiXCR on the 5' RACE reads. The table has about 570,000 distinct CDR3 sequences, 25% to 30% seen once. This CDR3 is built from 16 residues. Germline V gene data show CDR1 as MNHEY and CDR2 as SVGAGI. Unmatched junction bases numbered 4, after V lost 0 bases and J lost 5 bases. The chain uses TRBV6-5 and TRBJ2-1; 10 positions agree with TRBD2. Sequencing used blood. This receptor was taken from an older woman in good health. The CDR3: CASSYSKGTSDNEQFF. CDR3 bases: TGTGCCAGCAGTTACTCGAAAGGGACTAGCGACAATGAGCAGTTCTTC.